Sequencing of this TCR beta chain was carried out in a study of preoperative IRX-2 immunotherapy in early breast cancer. The table came from immunoSEQ multiplex PCR; TCRdb's copy has only in-frame clones and leaves some out. The data hold tens of thousands of clones, with around 90% observed a single time. The V segment lost 1 base and the J segment 2 bases; nucleotides outside the gene matches: 4. This CDR3 region has 15 residues. Germline CDR1 SGHNT, CDR2 YYREEE (reference sequence). Specified treatment: preoperative locoregional IRX-2 cytokine immunotherapy. Samples came from a phase Ib trial of preoperative locoregional IRX-2 cytokine immunotherapy.

The clonotype originates from a human donor with breast cancer. The chain is built from TRBV5-4 and TRBJ2-3; 7 bases line up with TRBD2. Sampling took place from a patient treated with IRX-2 immunotherapy. The DNA of the CDR3 is TGTGCCAGCAGCTTGCGTAGCGGGTACACAGATACGCAGTATTTT. It encodes CASSLRSGYTDTQYF.